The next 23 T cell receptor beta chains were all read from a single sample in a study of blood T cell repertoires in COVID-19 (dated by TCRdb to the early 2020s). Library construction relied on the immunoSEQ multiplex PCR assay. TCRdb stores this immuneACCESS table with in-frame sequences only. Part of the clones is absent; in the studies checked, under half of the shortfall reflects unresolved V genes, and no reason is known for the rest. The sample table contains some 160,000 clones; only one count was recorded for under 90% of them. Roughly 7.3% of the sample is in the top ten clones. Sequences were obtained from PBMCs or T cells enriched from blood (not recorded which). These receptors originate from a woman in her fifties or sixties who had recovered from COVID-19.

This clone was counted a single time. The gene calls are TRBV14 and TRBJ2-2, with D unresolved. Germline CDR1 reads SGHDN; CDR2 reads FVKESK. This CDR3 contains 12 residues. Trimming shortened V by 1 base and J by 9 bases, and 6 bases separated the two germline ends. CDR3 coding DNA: TGTGCCAGCAGCCAAGGTCATCGGGAGCTGTTTTTT. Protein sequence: CASSQGHRELFF.

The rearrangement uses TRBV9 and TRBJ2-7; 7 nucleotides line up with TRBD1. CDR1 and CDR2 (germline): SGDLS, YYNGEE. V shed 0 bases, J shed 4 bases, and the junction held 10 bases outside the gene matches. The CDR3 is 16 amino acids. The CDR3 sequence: CASSVASEGASYEQYF. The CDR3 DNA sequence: TGTGCCAGCAGCGTAGCATCTGAGGGGGCGAGTTACGAGCAGTACTTC. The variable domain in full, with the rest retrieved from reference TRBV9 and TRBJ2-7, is DSGVTQTPKHLITATGQRVTLRCSPRSGDLSVYWYQQSLDQGLQFLIQYYNGEERAKGNILERFSAQQFPDLHSELNLSSLELGDSALYFCASSVASEGASYEQYFGPGTRLTVT.

The CDR3 sequence: CASSTSGTGELHNYGYTF. In nucleotides, the CDR3 is TGTGCCAGCAGCACTTCCGGGACAGGAGAGCTCCATAACTATGGCTACACCTTC. The J gene is TRBJ1-2, the V gene TRBV21-1; the D call TRBD1 from the table was never checked on the DNA. TRBV21-1 is a pseudogene segment. This CDR3 contains 18 residues.

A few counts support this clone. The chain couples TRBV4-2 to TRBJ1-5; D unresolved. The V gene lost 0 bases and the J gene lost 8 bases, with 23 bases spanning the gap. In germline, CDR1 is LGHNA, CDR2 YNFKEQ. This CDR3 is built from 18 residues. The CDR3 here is CASSQELGQSHIGEPQHF. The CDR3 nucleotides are TGTGCCAGCAGCCAAGAACTGGGCCAGTCCCACATCGGGGAGCCCCAGCATTTT.

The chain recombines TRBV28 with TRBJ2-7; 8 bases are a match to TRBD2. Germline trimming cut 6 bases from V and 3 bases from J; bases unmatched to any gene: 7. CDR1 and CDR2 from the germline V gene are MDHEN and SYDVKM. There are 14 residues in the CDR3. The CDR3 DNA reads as TGTGCCAGCAGCCAACGGGGGGGTTACTACGAGCAGTACTTC. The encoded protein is CASSQRGGYYEQYF.

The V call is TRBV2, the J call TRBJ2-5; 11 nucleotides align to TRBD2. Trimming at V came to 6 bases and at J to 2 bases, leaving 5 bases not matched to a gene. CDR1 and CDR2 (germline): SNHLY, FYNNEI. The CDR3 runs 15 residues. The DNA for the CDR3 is TGTGCCAGCAGGACTAGCGGGACCCAACAAGAGACCCAGTACTTC. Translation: CASRTSGTQQETQYF.

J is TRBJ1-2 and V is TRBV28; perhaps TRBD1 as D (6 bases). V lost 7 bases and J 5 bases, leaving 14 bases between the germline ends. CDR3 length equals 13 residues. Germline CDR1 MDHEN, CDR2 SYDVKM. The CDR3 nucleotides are TGTGCCAGCATCCTTACAGGGCAGTATGGCTACACCTTC. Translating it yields CASILTGQYGYTF.

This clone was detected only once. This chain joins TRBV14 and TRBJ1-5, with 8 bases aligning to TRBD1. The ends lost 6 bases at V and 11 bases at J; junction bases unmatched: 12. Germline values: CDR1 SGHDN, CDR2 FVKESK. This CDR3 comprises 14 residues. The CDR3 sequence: CASSFDRGTVAQHF. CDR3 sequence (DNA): TGTGCCAGCAGTTTCGACAGGGGAACGGTGGCCCAGCATTTT.

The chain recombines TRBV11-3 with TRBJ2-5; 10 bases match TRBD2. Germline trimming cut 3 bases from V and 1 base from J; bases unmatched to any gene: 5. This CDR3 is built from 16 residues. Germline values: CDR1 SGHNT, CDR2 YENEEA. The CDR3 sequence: CASSLGLAQSQETQYF. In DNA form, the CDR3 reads TGTGCCAGCAGCTTGGGACTAGCGCAAAGCCAAGAGACCCAGTACTTC.

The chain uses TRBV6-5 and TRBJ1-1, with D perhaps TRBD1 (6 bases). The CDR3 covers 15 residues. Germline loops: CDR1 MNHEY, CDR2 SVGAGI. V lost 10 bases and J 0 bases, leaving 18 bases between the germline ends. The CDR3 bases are TGTGCCACTACAGGGCAACCCTCAATGAACACTGAAGCTTTCTTT. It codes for CATTGQPSMNTEAFF.

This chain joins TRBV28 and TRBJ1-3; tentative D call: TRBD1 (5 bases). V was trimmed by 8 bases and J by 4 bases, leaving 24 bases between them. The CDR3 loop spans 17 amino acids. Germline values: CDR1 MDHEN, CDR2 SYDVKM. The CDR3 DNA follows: TGTGCCAGCCAGCGCCGGGGGATGGTAACGGGGGGAAACACCATATATTTT. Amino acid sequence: CASQRRGMVTGGNTIYF.

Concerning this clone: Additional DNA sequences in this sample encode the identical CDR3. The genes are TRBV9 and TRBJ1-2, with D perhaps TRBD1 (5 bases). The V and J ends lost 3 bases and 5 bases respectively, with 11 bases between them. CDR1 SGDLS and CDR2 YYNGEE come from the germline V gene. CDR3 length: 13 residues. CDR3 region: CASSATGAYGYTF. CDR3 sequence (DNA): TGTGCCAGCAGCGCTACAGGAGCTTATGGCTACACCTTC.

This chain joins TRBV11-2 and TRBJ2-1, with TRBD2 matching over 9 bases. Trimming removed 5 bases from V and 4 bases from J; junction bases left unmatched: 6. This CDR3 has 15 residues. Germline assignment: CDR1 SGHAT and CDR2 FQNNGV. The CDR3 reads CASSLTSGSYNEQFF. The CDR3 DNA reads TGTGCCAGCAGCCTGACTAGCGGATCGTACAATGAGCAGTTCTTC.

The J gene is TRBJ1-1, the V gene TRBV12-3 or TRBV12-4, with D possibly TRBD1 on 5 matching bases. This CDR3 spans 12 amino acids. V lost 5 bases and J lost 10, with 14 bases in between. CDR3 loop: CASSPRVGGAFF. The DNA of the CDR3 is TGTGCCAGCAGTCCACGAGTCGGGGGAGCTTTCTTT.

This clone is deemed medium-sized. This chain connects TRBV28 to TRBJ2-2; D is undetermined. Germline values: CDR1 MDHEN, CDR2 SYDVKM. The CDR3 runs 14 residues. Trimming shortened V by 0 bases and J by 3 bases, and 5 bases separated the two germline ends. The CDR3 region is CASSLWRDTGELFF. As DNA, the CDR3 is TGTGCCAGCAGTTTATGGCGAGACACCGGGGAGCTGTTTTTT.

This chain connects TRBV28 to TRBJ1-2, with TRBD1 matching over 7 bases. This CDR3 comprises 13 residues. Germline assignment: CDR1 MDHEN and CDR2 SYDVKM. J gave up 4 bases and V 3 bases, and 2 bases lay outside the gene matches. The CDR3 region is CASSLGQIYGYTF. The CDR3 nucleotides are TGTGCCAGCAGTTTGGGACAGATCTATGGCTACACCTTC.

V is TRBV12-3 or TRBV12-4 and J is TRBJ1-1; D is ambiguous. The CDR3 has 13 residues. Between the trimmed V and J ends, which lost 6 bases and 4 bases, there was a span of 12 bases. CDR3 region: CASSRTPLTEAFF. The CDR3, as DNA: TGTGCCAGCAGCAGAACCCCGCTCACTGAAGCTTTCTTT.

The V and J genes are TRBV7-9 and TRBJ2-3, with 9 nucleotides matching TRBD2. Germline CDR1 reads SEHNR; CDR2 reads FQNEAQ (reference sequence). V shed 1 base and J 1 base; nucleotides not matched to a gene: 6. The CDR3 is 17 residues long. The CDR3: CASSLGGGVEGTDTQYF. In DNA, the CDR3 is TGTGCCAGCAGCTTAGGCGGGGGGGTCGAGGGCACAGATACGCAGTATTTT.

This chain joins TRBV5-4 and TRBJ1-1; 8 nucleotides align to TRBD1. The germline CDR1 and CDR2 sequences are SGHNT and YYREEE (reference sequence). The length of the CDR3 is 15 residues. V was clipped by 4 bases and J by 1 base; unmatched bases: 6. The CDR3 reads CASSGQGHPNTEAFF. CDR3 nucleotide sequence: TGTGCCAGCAGCGGACAGGGACACCCGAACACTGAAGCTTTCTTT. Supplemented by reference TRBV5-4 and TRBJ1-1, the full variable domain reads ETGVTQSPTHLIKTRGQQVTLRCSSQSGHNTVSWYQQALGQGPQFIFQYYREEENGRGNFPPRFSGLQFPNYSSELNVNALELDDSALYLCASSGQGHPNTEAFFGQGTRLTVV.

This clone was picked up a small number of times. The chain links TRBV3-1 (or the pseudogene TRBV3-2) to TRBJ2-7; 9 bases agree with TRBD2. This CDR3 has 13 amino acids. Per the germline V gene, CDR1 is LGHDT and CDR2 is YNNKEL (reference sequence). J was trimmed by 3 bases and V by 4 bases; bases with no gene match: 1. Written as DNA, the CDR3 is TGTGCCAGCAGCCTTAGCGGGAGCTACGAGCAGTACTTC. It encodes CASSLSGSYEQYF.

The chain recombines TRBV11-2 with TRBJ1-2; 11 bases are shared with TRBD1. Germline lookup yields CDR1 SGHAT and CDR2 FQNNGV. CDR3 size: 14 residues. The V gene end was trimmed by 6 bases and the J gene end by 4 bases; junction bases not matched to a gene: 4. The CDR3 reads CASRLGTGGYGYTF. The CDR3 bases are TGTGCCAGCAGACTAGGGACAGGGGGCTATGGCTACACCTTC.

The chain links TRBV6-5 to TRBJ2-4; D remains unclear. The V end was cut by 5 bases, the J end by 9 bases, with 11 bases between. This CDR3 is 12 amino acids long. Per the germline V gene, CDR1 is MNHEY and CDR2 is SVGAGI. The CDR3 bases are TGTGCCAGCAGTCACGACACAGCCATTCAGTACTTC. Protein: CASSHDTAIQYF.

CDR3 bases: TGTGCCAGCAGTTTATTCGTGGTGCGGGGCAATCAGCCCCAGCATTTT. Its protein product is CASSLFVVRGNQPQHF. The gene calls are TRBV28 and TRBJ1-5, with D unclear. CDR3 length equals 16 residues. Trimming pared 1 base from V and 2 bases from J, leaving 12 bases between. Germline CDR1 reads MDHEN; CDR2 reads SYDVKM. The full variable domain, in which reference TRBV28 and TRBJ1-5 provide the parts outside the CDR3, is DVKVTQSSRYLVKRTGEKVFLECVQDMDHENMFWYRQDPGLGLRLIYFSYDVKMKEKGDIPEGYSVSREKKERFSLILESASTNQTSMYLCASSLFVVRGNQPQHFGDGTRLSIL.